The next 31 T cell receptor beta chains were all read from a single sample in a study of shared clonotypes between healthy human individuals. Profiled with immunoSEQ multiplex PCR; TCRdb holds only in-frame clones, not every one. The data show about 610,000 clones, with 97% seen just once and roughly 0.05% held by the top ten. Sequenced material: naive CD4+ T cells sorted from blood. Subset of the sample: CD45RA+ positively selected. The receptors stem from a woman aged 30 to 39 in good health.

The genes are TRBV5-5 and TRBJ1-1, with 9 bases that match TRBD1. Germline V lookup: CDR1 SGHKS, CDR2 YYEKEE (reference sequence). V lost 6 bases and J lost 6; bases outside the gene matches: 6. CDR3 size: 13 residues. CDR3 in amino acids: CASILTGGSEAFF. CDR3 bases: TGTGCCAGCATCTTAACAGGGGGCTCTGAAGCTTTCTTT.

V usage is TRBV15 and J usage is TRBJ2-1; TRBD1 matches at 8 bases. Germline V lookup: CDR1 LNHNV, CDR2 YYDKDF (reference sequence). The CDR3 covers 14 residues. V shed 5 bases, J shed 6 bases, and the junction held 6 bases outside the gene matches. DNA of the CDR3: TGTGCCACCAGCGGTCTTGGACAGGGCAATGAGCAGTTCTTC. Translating gives CATSGLGQGNEQFF.

The chain combines TRBV18 with TRBJ2-2; 7 bases line up with TRBD1. V shed 3 bases and J 0 bases; nucleotides not matched to a gene: 4. CDR3 length: 16 residues. The germline V gene has CDR1 KGHSH and CDR2 LQKENI. This CDR3 reads CASSPLGQANTGELFF. The CDR3 region has the DNA TGTGCCAGCTCACCTCTAGGACAGGCGAACACCGGGGAGCTGTTTTTT.

For this clone: The sample carries other DNA sequences with the same CDR3. V gene TRBV28 combines with J gene TRBJ1-2, with D possibly being TRBD1 (5 bases). Trimming pared 3 bases from V and 8 bases from J, leaving 10 bases between. This CDR3 has 12 amino acids. Germline V gene lookup returns CDR1 MDHEN and CDR2 SYDVKM. The DNA of the CDR3 is TGTGCCAGCAGTTTCCCAGGGTCGGGCTACACCTTC. It encodes CASSFPGSGYTF.

The rearrangement links TRBV5-1 to TRBJ2-7; D could derive from TRBD1 or TRBD2 (5 bases each). This CDR3 is built from 15 residues. V shed 4 bases and J shed 6 bases, with 20 bases lying between them. Germline V gives CDR1 SGHRS, CDR2 YFSETQ. CDR3 amino acids: CASSATGRPTSEQYF. CDR3 bases: TGCGCCAGCAGCGCAACGGGACGCCCCACCTCCGAGCAGTACTTC.

Comments on this clone: The sample carries other DNA sequences with the same CDR3. The chain couples TRBV6-5 to TRBJ2-6; D perhaps matches TRBD2 (6 bases). The CDR3 runs to 16 residues. V gave up 0 bases and J gave up 2 bases, with 8 bases separating them. In germline, CDR1 is MNHEY, CDR2 SVGAGI. The CDR3 protein is CASSYSGGAGANVLTF. CDR3 DNA: TGTGCCAGCAGTTACTCGGGGGGTGCTGGGGCCAACGTCCTGACTTTC.

The J gene is TRBJ1-1, the V gene TRBV10-1; D unclear. Trimming removed 4 bases at V and 3 bases at J, with 18 bases between. CDR1 and CDR2 from the germline V gene are WNHNN and SYGVQD (reference sequence). The CDR3 totals 16 residues. The CDR3 region has the DNA TGCGCCAGCAGTGTGGCGGTCGGCGCGGGCCACACTGAAGCTTTCTTT. This gives the protein CASSVAVGAGHTEAFF.

The rearrangement links TRBV6-1 to TRBJ1-4, with a weak D call TRBD1 (6 bases). Germline loops: CDR1 MNHNS, CDR2 SASEGT. This CDR3 comprises 14 residues. Trimming shortened V by 8 bases and J by 10 bases, and 20 bases separated the two germline ends. Here the CDR3 DNA reads TGTGCCAGCGGGGGGGCAGCAGCGGGCGGAAAACTGTTTTTT. This encodes CASGGAAAGGKLFF.

This clone was recorded once. This rearrangement joins TRBV28 to TRBJ1-5; D uncertain. CDR1 and CDR2 (germline): MDHEN, SYDVKM. The germline V and J ends were trimmed by 5 bases and 7 bases, with 12 bases remaining between them. This CDR3 is 13 amino acids long. The CDR3 is CASSPDILQPQHF. DNA of the CDR3: TGTGCCAGCAGTCCCGACATTCTCCAGCCCCAGCATTTT.

The chain combines TRBV30 with TRBJ2-2; D is unclear. This CDR3 spans 11 amino acids. V dropped 2 bases and J dropped 7 bases, with 5 bases sitting between them. Germline assignment: CDR1 GTSNPN and CDR2 SVGIG (reference sequence). The CDR3 here is CAWSLFGELFF. The CDR3 bases are TGTGCCTGGAGTTTGTTCGGGGAGCTGTTTTTT. Filled out from reference TRBV30 and TRBJ2-2, the complete variable domain reads SQTIHQWPATLVQPVGSPLSLECTVEGTSNPNLYWYRQAAGRGLQLLFYSVGIGQISSEVPQNLSASRPQDRQFILSSKKLLLSDSGFYLCAWSLFGELFFGEGSRLTVL.

This chain links TRBV28 with TRBJ1-5; unclear D gene. Germline V gives CDR1 MDHEN, CDR2 SYDVKM. Trimming left V 3 bases short and J 7 bases short, with 13 bases between. The CDR3 contains 14 residues. CDR3 bases: TGTGCCAGCAGTTTGCGGGGAATCAACCAGCCCCAGCATTTT. This codes for CASSLRGINQPQHF.

The chain employs TRBV7-2 and TRBJ1-1, with 7 bases identical to TRBD1. The length of the CDR3 is 14 residues. Trimming cost V 5 bases and J 5 bases; bases outside gene matches: 8. From germline, CDR1 is SGHTA and CDR2 FQGNSA. The CDR3 reads CASSRFLTGTEAFF. The CDR3 DNA follows: TGTGCCAGCAGCCGATTTTTGACAGGGACTGAAGCTTTCTTT.

J is TRBJ1-2 and V is TRBV28; TRBD1 matches 8 bases. The CDR3 is 13 amino acids. Unmatched junction bases numbered 4, after V lost 5 bases and J lost 5 bases. Per germline, CDR1 MDHEN and CDR2 SYDVKM. CDR3 residues: CASSATGEYGYTF. DNA of the CDR3: TGTGCCAGCAGTGCGACAGGGGAGTATGGCTACACCTTC.

The V call is TRBV2, the J call TRBJ2-6; tentatively, D is TRBD1 or TRBD2 (5 bases each). CDR1 and CDR2 from the germline V gene are SNHLY and FYNNEI. V dropped 8 bases and J dropped 0 bases, with 8 bases sitting between them. This CDR3 contains 14 residues. The CDR3 nucleotides read TGTGCCAGCGGGACGGACTCTGGGGCCAACGTCCTGACTTTC. It codes for CASGTDSGANVLTF.

V and J are TRBV5-1 and TRBJ2-2, with TRBD2 identical over 7 bases. The CDR3 length is 16 residues. The V gene end was trimmed by 2 bases and the J gene end by 4 bases; junction bases not matched to a gene: 8. CDR1 and CDR2 from the germline V gene are SGHRS and YFSETQ. DNA for the CDR3: TGCGCCAGCAGCTTCGACGGGACTACCAGCACCGGGGAGCTGTTTTTT. Translated: CASSFDGTTSTGELFF.

The chain combines TRBV4-1 with TRBJ2-4; D is ambiguous. CDR1 and CDR2 from the germline V gene are MGHRA and YSYEKL. Trimming removed 1 base from V and 0 bases from J, with 13 bases in between. The CDR3 has 17 residues. CDR3 bases: TGCGCCAGCAGCCAAGGACAAGGCCCCTTAGCCAAAAACATTCAGTACTTC. This gives the protein CASSQGQGPLAKNIQYF.

The chain joins TRBV15 to TRBJ2-5, with 8 bases identical to TRBD2. The CDR3 extends over 15 amino acids. Germline loops: CDR1 LNHNV, CDR2 YYDKDF (reference sequence). V was pared by 3 bases and J by 2 bases, with 5 bases of the junction left unmatched. The CDR3, as DNA: TGTGCCACCAGCAGGTCACGCGGGGGGCAAGAGACCCAGTACTTC. This codes for CATSRSRGGQETQYF.

The V gene is TRBV6-5, the J gene TRBJ1-3; D gene uncertain. This CDR3 contains 12 residues. V was pared by 4 bases and J by 2 bases, with 3 bases between. CDR1 is MNHEY and CDR2 is SVGAGI in the germline V gene. The CDR3 nucleotides read TGTGCCAGCAGTTCTGCTGGAAACACCATATATTTT. It is translated as CASSSAGNTIYF.

This clone has only one observation. This chain links TRBV28 with TRBJ1-2; D is unresolved. CDR1 is MDHEN and CDR2 is SYDVKM in the germline V gene. V gave up 3 bases and J gave up 8 bases, with 10 bases separating them. This CDR3 contains 12 residues. The CDR3 nucleotides are TGTGCCAGCAGTTTGGGTGTGCTAGGCTACACCTTC. It encodes CASSLGVLGYTF.

A single count supports this clone. The genes are TRBV2 and TRBJ2-7; D perhaps matches TRBD1 (6 bases). Trimming stripped 4 bases from V and 6 bases from J, with 13 bases between. Per germline, CDR1 SNHLY and CDR2 FYNNEI. The CDR3 contains 13 residues. The DNA for the CDR3 is TGTGCCAGCAGTGGTCCAGGGGCGGTCGAGCAGTACTTC. This encodes CASSGPGAVEQYF. The full variable domain, rest sourced from reference TRBV2 and TRBJ2-7, is EPEVTQTPSHQVTQMGQEVILRCVPISNHLYFYWYRQILGQKVEFLVSFYNNEISEKSEIFDDQFSVERPDGSNFTLKIRSTKLEDSAMYFCASSGPGAVEQYFGPGTRLTVT.

J is TRBJ2-1 and V is TRBV6-5; tentatively, D is TRBD2 (5 bases). V was shortened by 2 bases and J by 11 bases, with 19 bases between the two germline ends. The CDR3 consists of 15 residues. Looked up from germline, CDR1 is MNHEY and CDR2 is SVGAGI. The CDR3 protein is CASSYVRVERNKQFF. In nucleotides, the CDR3 is TGTGCCAGCAGTTACGTTCGGGTCGAGCGGAATAAGCAGTTCTTC.

This chain uses TRBV18 with TRBJ2-1; the D is unclear. This CDR3 is 15 amino acids long. The germline V gene encodes CDR1 KGHSH and CDR2 LQKENI. V lost 6 bases, J lost 0 bases, and 12 bases lay in between. CDR3 nucleotide sequence: TGTGCCAGCTCCCGGCAAGAGGACTCCTACAATGAGCAGTTCTTC. Encoded protein: CASSRQEDSYNEQFF.

This chain uses TRBV5-1 with TRBJ1-4; D is uncertain. The CDR3 is 14 amino acids. Between the trimmed V and J ends, which lost 1 base and 6 bases, there was a span of 10 bases. Germline assignment: CDR1 SGHRS and CDR2 YFSETQ. The CDR3 DNA sequence: TGCGCCAGCAGCTTGCAAGGGTCGGATGAAAAACTGTTTTTT. It is translated as CASSLQGSDEKLFF.

This clone has a single count. CDR3 protein: CATSSRDSGYGYTF. In nucleotides, the CDR3 is TGTGCCACCAGCAGTCGGGACAGCGGCTATGGCTACACCTTC. V is TRBV15 and J is TRBJ1-2; TRBD1 agrees at 7 bases. Germline CDR1 LNHNV, CDR2 YYDKDF (reference sequence). The length of the CDR3 is 14 residues. V was clipped by 3 bases and J by 4 bases; unmatched bases: 5.

With regard to this clone: In the same sample, other DNA sequences code for this CDR3. V gene TRBV10-1 combines with J gene TRBJ2-7, with a tentative D call TRBD2 (5 bases). The CDR3 covers 12 residues. Trimming removed 9 bases at V and 0 bases at J, with 9 bases between. Per germline, CDR1 WNHNN and CDR2 SYGVQD (reference sequence). The CDR3 sequence is CASSASSYEQYF. CDR3 nucleotide sequence: TGCGCCAGTAGCGCTAGCTCCTACGAGCAGTACTTC.

V is TRBV5-1 and J is TRBJ2-2; 7 nucleotides line up with TRBD1. The CDR3 contains 15 residues. Germline CDR1 is SGHRS and CDR2 is YFSETQ. V lost 4 bases, J lost 3 bases, and 6 bases stayed unmatched. CDR3: CASSAGQEDTGELFF. The CDR3 DNA sequence: TGCGCCAGCAGCGCCGGACAGGAGGACACCGGGGAGCTGTTTTTT.

The J gene is TRBJ2-7, the V gene TRBV28, with 10 nucleotides matching TRBD2. Germline CDR1 is MDHEN and CDR2 is SYDVKM. V gave up 2 bases and J gave up 4 bases; unmatched junction bases: 8. The length of the CDR3 is 16 residues. The CDR3 DNA is TGTGCCAGCAGTTTAAGGATTCTAGCGGGGGCTTACGAGCAGTACTTC. Encoded protein: CASSLRILAGAYEQYF.

The J gene is TRBJ2-1, the V gene TRBV4-1, with 9 bases that match TRBD2. The CDR3 extends over 18 amino acids. The V segment lost 0 bases and the J segment 4 bases; nucleotides outside the gene matches: 10. CDR1 and CDR2 from the germline V gene are MGHRA and YSYEKL. CDR3 amino acids: CASSQERFRLAGYNEQFF. The CDR3 DNA follows: TGCGCCAGCAGCCAAGAACGGTTCCGGCTAGCGGGGTACAATGAGCAGTTCTTC.

The chain joins TRBV9 to TRBJ2-7, with 7 bases lining up with TRBD2. This CDR3 contains 14 residues. From germline, CDR1 is SGDLS and CDR2 YYNGEE. J lost 5 bases, V lost 0 bases, and 5 bases had no gene match. CDR3 region: CASSVGAGENEQYF. The CDR3, as DNA: TGTGCCAGCAGCGTAGGGGCGGGAGAGAACGAGCAGTACTTC.

The chain couples TRBV27 to TRBJ2-3; TRBD2 matches at 15 bases. CDR3 size: 17 residues. Trimming removed 5 bases from V and 1 base from J; junction bases left unmatched: 4. The germline gives CDR1 MNHEY, CDR2 SMNVEV (reference sequence). CDR3 in amino acids: CASSGLAGGPGTDTQYF. CDR3 nucleotide sequence: TGTGCCAGCAGTGGACTAGCGGGAGGGCCGGGCACAGATACGCAGTATTTT.

This chain uses TRBV29-1 with TRBJ2-5, with a possible D match to TRBD2 (6 bases). CDR1 is SQVTM and CDR2 is ANQGSEA in the germline V gene. The length of the CDR3 is 15 residues. Between the trimmed V and J ends, which lost 3 bases and 1 base, there was a span of 15 bases. The DNA for the CDR3 is TGCAGCGTTGAGACCAACTTGGGACTCCAAGAGACCCAGTACTTC. As protein: CSVETNLGLQETQYF.